The sequence of this T cell receptor beta chain was determined in a study of cytomegalovirus exposure and HLA in healthy donors. Overall study results and limits: In a later analysis, HLA-C alleles had the fewest associated TCRs, DRB1 alleles the most.

This clone has more than one count but fewer than ten. Its antigen is undetermined. Donors were ostensibly healthy at sampling, although undocumented immune exposures were probable. The PCR ran on 60 Vbeta and 13 Jbeta primers. Using immunoSEQ multiplex PCR, the repertoire was profiled, and TCRdb retains in-frame clones only, with some absent. Of under 90,000 clones in the sample, less than 80% are singletons; the top ten hold roughly 9%. The CDR3 is 16 residues long. The germline V gene has CDR1 LGHNA and CDR2 YNFKEQ. The V gene lost 0 bases and the J gene lost 2 bases, with 13 bases spanning the gap.

The gene calls are TRBV4-2 and TRBJ2-5; tentatively, D is TRBD2 (5 bases). The receptor's source is a middle-aged man in good health and CMV-seropositive. Specimen: PBMCs. For the CDR3, the DNA is TGTGCCAGCAGCCAAGATCGGAGGTGGGCACAAGAGACCCAGTACTTC. Its translation is CASSQDRRWAQETQYF.